Listed below are T cell receptor beta chains from one sample, sequenced in a study of T cell repertoires in cytomegalovirus infection. No antigen is known for these receptors. TCRdb re-analysed the reads in MiXCR, keeping a single row per CDR3 protein. Here the sample spans some 310,000 distinct CDR3 sequences, approximately 25% being singletons. The sample in question was cultured PBMCs, obtained from culture after CMV antigen stimulation. Receptor source: a human donor in good health (CMV status not recorded). Some clones in this sample may be carry-over from other donors' samples. Both conserved end residues are part of each CDR3. A D gene is named only where the DNA matches it firmly. Some rows mark clone size as missing; the rest say once, few, many or name a class of expanded clone.

CDR3aa	CDR3nt	v_gene	abundance	d_gene	j_gene
CASSSSRGPYEQYF	TGTGCCAGCAGCTCTTCCAGGGGGCCCTACGAGCAGTACTTC	TRBV7-2	NA	TRBD1	TRBJ2-7
CASSPGQYEAFF	TGTGCCAGCAGCCCCGGGCAGTATGAAGCTTTCTTT	TRBV5-5	NA	NA	TRBJ1-1
CASSIKRVGNEQFF	TGTGCCAGCAGCATCAAGCGGGTCGGTAATGAGCAGTTCTTC	TRBV11-1	NA	NA	TRBJ2-1
CASKPGGSAEKLFF	TGTGCCAGCAAACCGGGAGGGTCTGCAGAAAAACTGTTTTTT	TRBV12-3/TRBV12-4	NA	NA	TRBJ1-4
CASTHGGGTVNEQFF	TGTGCCAGCACCCATGGGGGAGGCACAGTAAACGAGCAGTTCTTC	TRBV7-9	NA	NA	TRBJ2-1
CASSQDRSNEQFF	TGTGCCAGCAGCCAAGATAGGAGCAATGAGCAGTTCTTC	TRBV14	NA	NA	TRBJ2-1
CASRPGAGWYNEQFF	TGTGCCAGTCGACCAGGGGCAGGGTGGTACAATGAGCAGTTCTTC	TRBV19	NA	NA	TRBJ2-1
CASSLLPGELFF	TGTGCCAGCAGCTTACTTCCCGGGGAGCTGTTTTTT	TRBV11-3	many	NA	TRBJ2-2
CASSQAGTYGYTF	TGCGCCAGCAGCCAAGCCGGGACCTATGGCTACACCTTC	TRBV4-3	few	NA	TRBJ1-2
CASTRLAGGEQYF	TGTGCCAGCACCCGACTAGCGGGAGGTGAGCAGTACTTC	TRBV2	NA	TRBD2	TRBJ2-7
CASSSRTGTEAFF	TGTGCCAGCAGCTCCCGGACGGGCACTGAAGCTTTCTTT	TRBV7-2	NA	NA	TRBJ1-1
CASSLDPSYSSYEQYF	TGTGCCAGCAGCTTAGACCCTTCATACAGCTCCTACGAGCAGTACTTC	TRBV7-3	NA	NA	TRBJ2-7
CASSPTGMGNQPQHF	TGTGCCAGCTCGCCTACAGGGATGGGCAATCAGCCCCAGCATTTT	TRBV18	NA	NA	TRBJ1-5
CASSSPGGSYNEQFF	TGTGCCAGCAGCTCGCCAGGGGGGTCCTACAATGAGCAGTTCTTC	TRBV11-3	few	NA	TRBJ2-1
CASSTRAGGNSPLHF	TGTGCTAGCAGCACCCGAGCAGGGGGTAATTCACCCCTCCACTTT	TRBV9	NA	TRBD1	TRBJ1-6
CASSPGQGSSYEQYF	TGTGCCAGCAGCCCGGGACAGGGTAGCTCCTACGAGCAGTACTTC	TRBV7-9	NA	TRBD1	TRBJ2-7
CATSRGTAESSPLHF	TGTGCCACCAGCAGAGGTACGGCGGAGAGTTCACCCCTCCACTTT	TRBV15	NA	NA	TRBJ1-6
CASSEFQGRGNEQYF	TGTGCCAGCAGTGAATTTCAGGGGCGGGGGAACGAGCAGTACTTC	TRBV25-1	NA	NA	TRBJ2-7
CASSPDRGRGGYTF	TGTGCCAGCAGCCCAGACAGGGGGCGAGGTGGCTACACCTTC	TRBV7-2	many	TRBD1	TRBJ1-2
CASSSDRVYEQYF	TGTGCCAGCAGCTCGGACAGGGTTTACGAGCAGTACTTC	TRBV7-8	few	TRBD1	TRBJ2-7
CASRTQGFSEAFF	TGTGCCAGTAGAACCCAGGGGTTTTCTGAAGCTTTCTTT	TRBV19	few	NA	TRBJ1-1
CASSGRQGGTEAFF	TGTGCCAGCAGTGGGCGACAGGGAGGGACTGAAGCTTTCTTT	TRBV25-1	few	TRBD1	TRBJ1-1
CASSTAKAYNSPLHF	TGTGCCAGTAGTACAGCTAAAGCCTATAATTCACCCCTCCACTTT	TRBV19	NA	NA	TRBJ1-6
CASSPGQGLAPFF	TGTGCCAGCAGTCCGGGACAGGGCCTCGCCCCTTTCTTC	TRBV12-3/TRBV12-4	few	TRBD1	TRBJ1-2
CASSALRDRGTQYF	TGTGCCAGCAGCGCCTTAAGGGACCGAGGGACCCAGTACTTC	TRBV5-6	NA	NA	TRBJ2-5
CASSNSATNEKLFF	TGTGCCAGCAGTAACAGTGCAACTAATGAAAAACTGTTTTTT	TRBV12-3/TRBV12-4	NA	NA	TRBJ1-4
CASSSAGVSQPQHF	TGTGCCAGCAGTTCTGCAGGGGTGTCTCAGCCCCAGCATTTT	TRBV27	NA	NA	TRBJ1-5
CATSRVRVTAEAFF	TGTGCCACCAGCAGAGTCCGTGTAACAGCTGAAGCTTTCTTT	TRBV15	few	NA	TRBJ1-1
CASSWGRSTGELFF	TGTGCCAGCAGTTGGGGTAGAAGCACCGGGGAGCTGTTTTTT	TRBV12-3/TRBV12-4	NA	NA	TRBJ2-2
CASSVGIAGLETQYF	TGTGCCAGCAGCGTAGGAATAGCGGGACTCGAGACCCAGTACTTC	TRBV9	NA	TRBD2	TRBJ2-5
CASSLGPNSGNTIYF	TGCGCCAGCAGCTTGGGGCCCAACTCTGGAAACACCATATATTTT	TRBV5-1	few	NA	TRBJ1-3
CASSPGQHNEKLFF	TGCGCCAGCAGCCCGGGACAGCATAATGAAAAACTGTTTTTT	TRBV4-3	NA	TRBD1	TRBJ1-4
CSASPGQGMNTEAFF	TGCAGTGCTTCCCCGGGACAGGGAATGAACACTGAAGCTTTCTTT	TRBV20-1	NA	TRBD1	TRBJ1-1